Listed below are T cell receptor beta chains from one sample, sequenced in a study of metastatic and nonmetastatic thyroid tumors. With MiXCR, TCRdb called clones anew from the PCR reads. Of 30,000 to 45,000 clones listed, around 21% were seen once; the top ten hold around 15%. Material: blood. The source is a female donor with papillary thyroid cancer or a benign thyroid nodule (not recorded which). Some clones in this sample may be carry-over from other donors' samples. CDR3s include the opening cysteine and the closing phenylalanine or tryptophan. D genes are given only for firm matches. Rows may omit the clone size; those that give it use once, few, many or a size class.

clone_size,d_call,v_call,j_call,cdr3_nt,cdr3_aa
few,-,TRBV27,TRBJ1-2,TGTGCCAGCTCCTCCCTGAGTGGCTCGTATGGCTACACCTTC,CASSSLSGSYGYTF
-,-,TRBV30,TRBJ2-7,TGTGCCTGGAGTGTTAGTGGGGCGTACGAGCAGTACTTC,CAWSVSGAYEQYF
many,-,TRBV20-1,TRBJ1-2,TGCAGTGCTAGATGGGGGCAAGGCTACACCTTC,CSARWGQGYTF
medium-sized,-,TRBV10-3,TRBJ2-7,TGTGCCATCAGTCTAGGCGGGTACGAGCAGTACTTC,CAISLGGYEQYF
-,-,TRBV14,TRBJ2-7,TGTGCCAGCAGCCAAGATCGGGGGTACGGGGTCGCGTACTTC,CASSQDRGYGVAYF
-,-,TRBV7-9,TRBJ2-1,TGTACCAGCTCTCCGGAGGTCCGACGGAATGAGCAGTTCTTC,CTSSPEVRRNEQFF
few,-,TRBV2,TRBJ2-7,TGTGCCAGCGTGGCTATCGGTTACGAGCTGTACTTC,CASVAIGYELYF
many,-,TRBV27,TRBJ1-6,TGTGCCAGCAGTTCACCGGGGTGGGGGGATAATTCACCCCTCCACTTT,CASSSPGWGDNSPLHF
many,-,TRBV5-1,TRBJ2-7,TGCGCCAGCAGCCTCGGACATCTCGCCTACGAGCAGTACTTC,CASSLGHLAYEQYF
many,TRBD2,TRBV3-1,TRBJ2-5,TGTGCCAGCTCCCCCGGGGGGGGCCGGGAGACCCAGTACTTC,CASSPGGGRETQYF
many,TRBD2,TRBV20-1,TRBJ2-3,TGCAGTGCCCAAAGCCGTGATAGCGGGAGCCTAGATACGCAGTATTTT,CSAQSRDSGSLDTQYF
many,-,TRBV7-2,TRBJ2-7,TGTGCCAGCGCTTATAGCAGGGAATACGAGCAGTACTTC,CASAYSREYEQYF
many,-,TRBV28,TRBJ1-6,TGTGCCAGCAGTTTGTGGTCGGTTCGGTCACCCCTCCACTTT,CASSLWSVRSPLHF
many,-,TRBV3-1,TRBJ2-3,TGTGCCAGCAGCCAAGATCTACCAGATACGCAGTATTTT,CASSQDLPDTQYF
few,-,TRBV6-1,TRBJ1-2,TGTGCCAGCAGTGAAATGGGCAGGCTGAATGGCTACACCTTC,CASSEMGRLNGYTF
many,-,TRBV18,TRBJ2-3,TGTGCCAGCTCACCACCGGTCGACACAGATACGCAGTATTTT,CASSPPVDTDTQYF
-,TRBD1,TRBV20-1,TRBJ2-7,TGCAGTGCCCCAGGACCCTACCCAGGGGGTAGGTACGAGCAGTACTTC,CSAPGPYPGGRYEQYF
-,-,TRBV6-1,TRBJ1-5,TGTGCCAGCAGTGGGGTTCAGCCCAAGCATTTT,CASSGVQPKHF
-,TRBD2,TRBV28,TRBJ2-7,TGTGCCAGCAGTTTCGGGGGGAGCGATGTCTACGAGCAGTACTTC,CASSFGGSDVYEQYF
few,-,TRBV7-9,TRBJ1-2,TGTGCCAGCAGCCCCACGGGGGCGTTTAATGGCTACACCTTC,CASSPTGAFNGYTF
-,TRBD2,TRBV11-3,TRBJ2-5,TGTGCCAGCAGCCTAGCGGCGATTAGCGGACAAGAGACCCAGTACTTC,CASSLAAISGQETQYF
-,TRBD1,TRBV12-3/TRBV12-4,TRBJ2-1,TGTGCCAGCGGTAGAGGGGACAGGATCTACAATGAGCAGTTCTTC,CASGRGDRIYNEQFF
-,TRBD1,TRBV7-2,TRBJ2-7,TGTGCCAGCAGCTTAGCGGGGTATGGACAGGGATACGAGCAGTACTTC,CASSLAGYGQGYEQYF
many,-,TRBV7-2,TRBJ1-6,TGTGCCAGCAGCTTAAACTTTTCACCCCTCCACTTT,CASSLNFSPLHF
many,-,TRBV28,TRBJ2-1,TGTGCCAGCAGTTTGGGGGGGGGGACAGCGTGGGCTCGGTTCTTC,CASSLGGGTAWARFF
-,TRBD1,TRBV7-2,TRBJ1-2,TGTGCCAGCAGCCCCGACAGGGGGCTGGGCTACACCTTC,CASSPDRGLGYTF
few,-,TRBV12-3/TRBV12-4,TRBJ1-5,TGTGCCAGCAGTTTATGGCGACATGGGGCGAATCAGCCCCAGCATTTT,CASSLWRHGANQPQHF
many,-,TRBV4-2,TRBJ2-5,TGTGCCAGCAGCGGGGAACCGAGGGGGGCGGAGGAGACCCAGTACTTC,CASSGEPRGAEETQYF
many,-,TRBV5-1,TRBJ1-1,TGCGCCAGCAGCGCAAATACAGGGTTTGAAGCTTTCTTT,CASSANTGFEAFF
many,TRBD2,TRBV9,TRBJ2-3,TGTGCCAGCAGTGCCGGAGGGACTAGCGGGATTTCGCAGTATTTT,CASSAGGTSGISQYF
many,-,TRBV27,TRBJ2-6,TGTGCCAGTGGTCCTGGGGCCAACGTCCTGACTTTC,CASGPGANVLTF
-,TRBD1,TRBV6-2/TRBV6-3,TRBJ1-1,TGTGCCAGCATTTACTCGAGACAGGGGTGCGGGGGTGAAGCTTTCTTT,CASIYSRQGCGGEAFF
many,TRBD2,TRBV9,TRBJ2-7,TGTGCCAGCAGCGTTCTAGCGGGAGGGCCCTACGAGCAGTACTTC,CASSVLAGGPYEQYF
many,-,TRBV7-9,TRBJ1-1,TGTGCCAGCAGCTCAAACATGATGAACACTGAAGCTTTCTTT,CASSSNMMNTEAFF
few,TRBD2,TRBV4-2,TRBJ2-7,TGTGCCAGCAGCCAAGTGGGACTAGACGGCGAGCAGTACTTC,CASSQVGLDGEQYF
many,-,TRBV11-2,TRBJ1-3,TGTGCCAGCAGCTTAGGTTACAGCTACTCTGGAAACACCATATATTTT,CASSLGYSYSGNTIYF
few,-,TRBV6-2/TRBV6-3,TRBJ1-5,TGTGCCAGCAGTAAGGTACAGGAGAATCAGCCCCAGCATTTT,CASSKVQENQPQHF
-,-,TRBV20-1,TRBJ2-2,TGCATTGCTCCGTACGTCCCAGGTGAGCTGTTTTTT,CIAPYVPGELFF
many,TRBD2,TRBV5-4,TRBJ2-3,TGTGCCAGCAGCTTAACTAGCGGGGGGAGCACAGATACGCAGTATTTT,CASSLTSGGSTDTQYF
many,-,TRBV20-1,TRBJ2-5,TGCAGTGCTAGACAGGGGTACCAAGAGACCCAGTACTTC,CSARQGYQETQYF
-,TRBD1,TRBV2,TRBJ1-1,TGTGCCAGCAGTGGGAGGACAGGGGGCTTTCGGGACACTGAAGCTTTCTTT,CASSGRTGGFRDTEAFF
-,-,TRBV27,TRBJ2-7,TGTGACAGCAGACCGAGAGGGGGGGCTGCTGGGGAGCAGTACTTC,CDSRPRGGAAGEQYF
many,TRBD2,TRBV11-2,TRBJ2-1,TGTGCCAGCAGTCCCAGTACCGGGACTAGCGGCAATGAGCAGTTCTTC,CASSPSTGTSGNEQFF
few,TRBD1,TRBV5-6,TRBJ2-5,TGTGCCAGCAGCTTTCAGGGGGCACAAGAGACCCAGTACTTC,CASSFQGAQETQYF
-,TRBD2,TRBV9,TRBJ2-5,TGTGCCAGCAGCGAGGGGACTAGCGGGACTGAGACCCAGTACTTC,CASSEGTSGTETQYF
-,TRBD2,TRBV7-3,TRBJ2-3,TGTGCCAGCAGCTTAACGGCGGGAGGAAAAGATACACAGTATTTT,CASSLTAGGKDTQYF
many,-,TRBV7-2,TRBJ2-3,TGTGCCAGCAGCTCGGGATCTTTACGCACAGATACGCAGTATTTT,CASSSGSLRTDTQYF
-,TRBD1,TRBV2,TRBJ2-7,TGTGCCAGCACGGGACAGGGGAGTGTCTCCTACGAGCAGTACTTC,CASTGQGSVSYEQYF
many,-,TRBV11-2,TRBJ1-1,TGTGCCAGCAGCTTGCCCAGATCTAAAGCGTCGAGGTGGTACACTGAAGCTTTCTTT,CASSLPRSKASRWYTEAFF
many,TRBD2,TRBV5-1,TRBJ2-3,TGCGCCAGCAGCTTGACTAGCGGGGGCCCCACAGATACGCAGTATTTT,CASSLTSGGPTDTQYF
-,-,TRBV6-2/TRBV6-3,TRBJ2-1,TGTGCCAGCAGTTACCGAGTCGACAATGAGCAGTTCTTC,CASSYRVDNEQFF
-,-,TRBV18,TRBJ2-1,TGTGCCAGCTCACACACATGGGAATCCCTCAATGAGCAGTTCTTC,CASSHTWESLNEQFF
many,-,TRBV5-1,TRBJ2-2,TGCGCCAGCAGCGGGTCAGGGGTAACCGGGGAGCTGTTTTTT,CASSGSGVTGELFF
many,-,TRBV30,TRBJ1-1,TGTGCCTGGAGGGGAAAGAACGGCGCTGAAGCTTTCTTT,CAWRGKNGAEAFF
many,TRBD2,TRBV20-1,TRBJ2-2,TGCAGTGCTAGTCCTAGCGGCGAGACTGGCGGGGAGCTGTTTTTT,CSASPSGETGGELFF
-,-,TRBV11-3,TRBJ2-2,TGTGCCAGCAGCTCTAACACCGGGGAGCTGTTTTTT,CASSSNTGELFF
-,-,TRBV7-6,TRBJ2-3,TGTGCCAGCAGCCCTCTCCTCCGCACAGATACGCAGTATTTT,CASSPLLRTDTQYF